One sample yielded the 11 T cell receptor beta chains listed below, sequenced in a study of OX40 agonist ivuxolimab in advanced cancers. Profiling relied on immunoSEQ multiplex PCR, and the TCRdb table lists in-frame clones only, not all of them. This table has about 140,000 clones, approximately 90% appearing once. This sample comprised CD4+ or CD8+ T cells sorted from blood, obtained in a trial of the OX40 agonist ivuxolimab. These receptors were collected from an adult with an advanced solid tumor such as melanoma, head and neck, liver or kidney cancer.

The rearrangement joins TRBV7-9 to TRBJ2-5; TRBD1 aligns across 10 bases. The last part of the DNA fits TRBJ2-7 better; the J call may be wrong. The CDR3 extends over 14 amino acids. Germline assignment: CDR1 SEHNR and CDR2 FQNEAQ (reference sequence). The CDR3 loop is CASSRDRGTYEQYF. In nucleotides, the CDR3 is TGTGCCAGCAGCCGGGACAGGGGTACCTACGAGCAGTACTTC.

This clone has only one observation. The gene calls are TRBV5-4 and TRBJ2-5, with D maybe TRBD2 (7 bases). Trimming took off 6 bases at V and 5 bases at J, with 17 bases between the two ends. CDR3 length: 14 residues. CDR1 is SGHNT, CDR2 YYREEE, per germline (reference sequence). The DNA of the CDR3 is TGTGCCAGCACCTGGGGGGCGGGAGAGGAGACCCAGTACTTC. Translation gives CASTWGAGEETQYF.

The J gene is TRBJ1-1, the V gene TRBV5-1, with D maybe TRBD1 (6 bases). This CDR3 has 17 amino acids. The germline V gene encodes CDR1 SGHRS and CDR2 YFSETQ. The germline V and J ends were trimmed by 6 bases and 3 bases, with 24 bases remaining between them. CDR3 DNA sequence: TGCGCCAGCACCCCTGGGGCAGGAGTAAGGGGGGACACTGAAGCTTTCTTT. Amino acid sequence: CASTPGAGVRGDTEAFF.

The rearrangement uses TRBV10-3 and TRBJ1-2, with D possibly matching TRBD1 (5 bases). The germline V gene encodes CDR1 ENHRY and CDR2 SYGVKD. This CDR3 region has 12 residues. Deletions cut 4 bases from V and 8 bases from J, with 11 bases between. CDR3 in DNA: TGTGCCATCAGTGTTCGGGGGGAAGGCTACACCTTC. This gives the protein CAISVRGEGYTF.

The CDR3 here is CASINRGQGAYEQYF. In DNA form, the CDR3 reads TGTGCCAGCATTAACCGGGGACAGGGGGCCTACGAGCAGTACTTC. This chain uses TRBV2 with TRBJ2-7; 11 nucleotides agree with TRBD1. CDR1 and CDR2 from the germline V gene are SNHLY and FYNNEI. The CDR3 is made up of 15 amino acids. J lost 2 bases, V lost 7 bases, and 7 bases had no gene match.

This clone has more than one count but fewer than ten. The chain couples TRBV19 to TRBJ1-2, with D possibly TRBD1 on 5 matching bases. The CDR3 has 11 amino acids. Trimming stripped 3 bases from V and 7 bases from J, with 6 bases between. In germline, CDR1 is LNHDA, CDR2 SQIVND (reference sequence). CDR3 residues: CASSIGAGYTF. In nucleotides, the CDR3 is TGTGCCAGTAGTATTGGGGCTGGCTACACCTTC.

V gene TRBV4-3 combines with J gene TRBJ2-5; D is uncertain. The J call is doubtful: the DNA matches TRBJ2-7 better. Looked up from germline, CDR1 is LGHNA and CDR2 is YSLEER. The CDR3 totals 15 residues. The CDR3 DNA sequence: TGCGCCAGCAGCCAAGATGAGTTTGGCAACTACGAGCAGTACTTC. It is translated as CASSQDEFGNYEQYF.

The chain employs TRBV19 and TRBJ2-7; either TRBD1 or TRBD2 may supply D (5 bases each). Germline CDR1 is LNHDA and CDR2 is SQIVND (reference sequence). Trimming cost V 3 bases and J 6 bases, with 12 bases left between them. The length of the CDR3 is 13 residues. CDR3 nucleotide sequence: TGTGCCAGTAGTATCGGAACTGGGGGCGAGCAGTACTTC. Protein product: CASSIGTGGEQYF.

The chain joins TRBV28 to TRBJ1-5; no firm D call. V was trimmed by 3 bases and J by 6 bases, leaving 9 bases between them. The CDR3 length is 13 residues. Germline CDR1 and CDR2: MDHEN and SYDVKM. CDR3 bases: TGTGCCAGCAGTTTCGTCACGGGTCAGCCCCAGCATTTT. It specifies CASSFVTGQPQHF. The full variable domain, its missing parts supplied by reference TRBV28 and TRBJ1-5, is DVKVTQSSRYLVKRTGEKVFLECVQDMDHENMFWYRQDPGLGLRLIYFSYDVKMKEKGDIPEGYSVSREKKERFSLILESASTNQTSMYLCASSFVTGQPQHFGDGTRLSIL.

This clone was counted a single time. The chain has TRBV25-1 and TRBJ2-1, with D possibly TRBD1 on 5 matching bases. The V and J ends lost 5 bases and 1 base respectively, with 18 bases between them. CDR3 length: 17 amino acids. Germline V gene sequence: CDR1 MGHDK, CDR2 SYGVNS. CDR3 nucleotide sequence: TGTGCCAGCAGTCGGCGCACAGGTTCTGATTCCTACAATGAGCAGTTCTTC. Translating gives CASSRRTGSDSYNEQFF.

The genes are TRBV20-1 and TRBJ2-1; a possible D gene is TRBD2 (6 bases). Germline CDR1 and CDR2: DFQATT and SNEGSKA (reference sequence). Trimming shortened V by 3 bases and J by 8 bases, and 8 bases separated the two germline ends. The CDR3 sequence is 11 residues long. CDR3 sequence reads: CSASGEDEQFF. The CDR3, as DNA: TGCAGTGCTAGTGGGGAGGATGAGCAGTTCTTC.